This entry features one TCR beta chain sequence. The PCR contained 60 Vbeta and 13 Jbeta primers. Here immunoSEQ multiplex PCR was the method, and the copy in TCRdb shows in-frame clones only, minus some. Of around 130,000 clones listed, about three quarters are singletons. This sample is part of a study of cytomegalovirus exposure and HLA in healthy donors. There are 13 residues in the CDR3. Trimming cost V 5 bases and J 7 bases, with 13 bases left between them. The germline V gene encodes CDR1 SEHNR and CDR2 FQNEAQ (reference sequence). The clonotype comes from a human donor in good health. The source material was PBMCs. The V call is TRBV7-9, the J call TRBJ2-3, with a weak D call TRBD2 (6 bases). In DNA, the CDR3 is TGTGCCAGCAGCGCCGGGAGTGTTAATACGCAGTATTTT. As protein: CASSAGSVNTQYF.